The T cell receptor (beta chain) under discussion was sequenced for a study of control samples from healthy donors and cancer patients. The germline gives CDR1 LGHNA, CDR2 YNFKEQ. The CDR3 extends over 16 amino acids. V gave up 1 base and J gave up 2 bases, with 9 bases separating them. Using immunoSEQ multiplex PCR, the repertoire was profiled, and TCRdb retains in-frame clones only, with some absent. The table has around 100,000 clones, approximately 90% seen once. The J gene is TRBJ2-6, the V gene TRBV4-2; D unclear. Input material: PBMCs. This receptor was obtained from a man aged 60 to 75 with lung cancer. The CDR3 loop is CASSQGEHPGANVLTF. The CDR3 bases are TGTGCCAGCAGCCAAGGGGAACATCCTGGGGCCAACGTCCTGACTTTC.